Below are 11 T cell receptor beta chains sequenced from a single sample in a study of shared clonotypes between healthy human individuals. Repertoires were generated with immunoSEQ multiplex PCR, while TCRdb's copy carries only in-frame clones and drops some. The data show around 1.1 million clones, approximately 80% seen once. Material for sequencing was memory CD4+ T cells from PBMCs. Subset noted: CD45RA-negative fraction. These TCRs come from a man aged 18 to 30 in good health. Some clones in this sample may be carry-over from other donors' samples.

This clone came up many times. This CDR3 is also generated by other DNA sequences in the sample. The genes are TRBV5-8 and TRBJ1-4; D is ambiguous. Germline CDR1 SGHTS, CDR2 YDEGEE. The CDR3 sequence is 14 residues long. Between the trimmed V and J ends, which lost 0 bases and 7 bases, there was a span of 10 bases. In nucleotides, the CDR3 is TGTGCCAGCAGCTTGGGGGGTGACGGTGAAAAACTGTTTTTT. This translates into CASSLGGDGEKLFF.

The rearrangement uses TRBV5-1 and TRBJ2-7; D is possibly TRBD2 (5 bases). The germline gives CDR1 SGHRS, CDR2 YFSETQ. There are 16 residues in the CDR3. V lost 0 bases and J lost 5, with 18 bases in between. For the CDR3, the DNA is TGCGCCAGCAGCTTGGCCGGATGGTCTAGGCGGGACGAGCAGTACTTC. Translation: CASSLAGWSRRDEQYF.

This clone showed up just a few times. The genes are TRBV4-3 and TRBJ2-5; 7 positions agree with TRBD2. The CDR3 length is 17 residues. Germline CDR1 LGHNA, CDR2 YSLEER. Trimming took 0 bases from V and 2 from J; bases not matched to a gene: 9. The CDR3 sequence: CASSQDRGGSGQETQYF. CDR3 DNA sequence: TGCGCCAGCAGCCAAGATCGTGGGGGTAGCGGGCAAGAGACCCAGTACTTC.

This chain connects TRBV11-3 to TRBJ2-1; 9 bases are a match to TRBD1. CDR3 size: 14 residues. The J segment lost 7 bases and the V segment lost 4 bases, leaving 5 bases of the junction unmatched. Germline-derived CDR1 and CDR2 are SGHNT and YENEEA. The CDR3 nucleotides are TGTGCCAGCAGCTCGTGGGGACAGGGAAATGAGCAGTTCTTC. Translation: CASSSWGQGNEQFF.

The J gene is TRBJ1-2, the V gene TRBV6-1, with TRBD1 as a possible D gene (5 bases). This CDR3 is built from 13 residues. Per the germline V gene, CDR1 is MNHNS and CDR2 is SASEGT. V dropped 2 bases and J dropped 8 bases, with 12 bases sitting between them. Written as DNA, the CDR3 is TGTGCCAGCAGTGAAATGGAGGGGTTGGGCTACACCTTC. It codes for CASSEMEGLGYTF.

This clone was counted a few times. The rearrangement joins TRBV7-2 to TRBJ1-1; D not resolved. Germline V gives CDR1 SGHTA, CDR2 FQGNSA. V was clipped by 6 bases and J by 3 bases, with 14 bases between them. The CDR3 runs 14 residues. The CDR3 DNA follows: TGTGCCAGCAGTCGACCCGGGAGCGACACTGAAGCTTTCTTT. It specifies CASSRPGSDTEAFF.

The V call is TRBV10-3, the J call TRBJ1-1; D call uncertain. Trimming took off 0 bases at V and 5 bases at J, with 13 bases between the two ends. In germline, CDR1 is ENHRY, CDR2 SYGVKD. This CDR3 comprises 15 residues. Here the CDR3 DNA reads TGTGCCATCAGTGAGTCGAACAGTGGTCAGACTGAAGCTTTCTTT. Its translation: CAISESNSGQTEAFF.

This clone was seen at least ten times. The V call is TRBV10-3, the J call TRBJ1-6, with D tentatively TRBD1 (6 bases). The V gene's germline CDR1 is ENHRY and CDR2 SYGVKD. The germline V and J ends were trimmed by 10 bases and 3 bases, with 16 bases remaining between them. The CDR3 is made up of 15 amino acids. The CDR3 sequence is CATARGGDYNSPLHF. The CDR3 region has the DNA TGTGCCACCGCAAGGGGGGGGGACTATAATTCACCCCTCCACTTT.

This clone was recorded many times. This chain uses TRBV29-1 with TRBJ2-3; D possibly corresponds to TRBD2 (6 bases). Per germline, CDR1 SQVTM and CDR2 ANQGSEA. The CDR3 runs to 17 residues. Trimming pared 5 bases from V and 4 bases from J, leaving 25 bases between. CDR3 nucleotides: TGCAGCGTTTCAACCGGAGGAGCTAGCGCGTTTTCAGATACGCAGTATTTT. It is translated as CSVSTGGASAFSDTQYF.

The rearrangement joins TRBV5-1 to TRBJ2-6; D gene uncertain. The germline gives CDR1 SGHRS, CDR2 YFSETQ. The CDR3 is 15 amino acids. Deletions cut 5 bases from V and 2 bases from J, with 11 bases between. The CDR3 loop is CASRFLETGANVLTF. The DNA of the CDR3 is TGCGCCAGCAGGTTCCTAGAGACTGGGGCCAACGTCCTGACTTTC.

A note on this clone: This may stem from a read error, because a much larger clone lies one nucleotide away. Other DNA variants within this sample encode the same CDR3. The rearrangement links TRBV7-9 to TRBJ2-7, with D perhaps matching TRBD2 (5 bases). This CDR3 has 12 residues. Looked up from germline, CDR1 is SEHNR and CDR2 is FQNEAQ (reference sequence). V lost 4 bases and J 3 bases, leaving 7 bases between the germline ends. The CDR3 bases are TGTGCCAGCAGCTCACGGGGCTACGAGCAGTACTTC. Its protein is CASSSRGYEQYF.